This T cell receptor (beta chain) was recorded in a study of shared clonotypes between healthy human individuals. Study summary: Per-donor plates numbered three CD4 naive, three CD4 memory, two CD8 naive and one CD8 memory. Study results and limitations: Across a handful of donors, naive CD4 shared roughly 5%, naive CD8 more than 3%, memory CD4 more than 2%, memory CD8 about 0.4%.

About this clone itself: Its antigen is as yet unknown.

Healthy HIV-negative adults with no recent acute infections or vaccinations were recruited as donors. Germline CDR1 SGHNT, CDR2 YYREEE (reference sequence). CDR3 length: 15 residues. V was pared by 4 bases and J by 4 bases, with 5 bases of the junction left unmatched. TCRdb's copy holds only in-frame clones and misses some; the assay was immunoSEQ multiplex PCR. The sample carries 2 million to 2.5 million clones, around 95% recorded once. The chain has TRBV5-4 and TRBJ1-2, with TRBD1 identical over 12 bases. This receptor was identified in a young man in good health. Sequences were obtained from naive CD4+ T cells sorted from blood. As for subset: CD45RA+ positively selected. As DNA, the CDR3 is TGTGCCAGCAGCCCCGGGACAGGGGGCTTCTATGGCTACACCTTC. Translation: CASSPGTGGFYGYTF.